The 9 T cell receptor beta chains presented below share a single source sample, sequenced in a study of blood T cell repertoires in COVID-19. The repertoire was sequenced with immunoSEQ multiplex PCR; TCRdb's copy has only in-frame clones and lacks some. The data hold about 210,000 clones, with around 80% observed a single time. The sequenced sample consisted of peripheral blood. The source is an older woman with acute or convalescent COVID-19.

The chain is built from TRBV29-1 and TRBJ2-7, with 7 nucleotides matching TRBD1. CDR1 is SQVTM, CDR2 ANQGSEA, per germline. V trimming: 5 bases; J trimming: 6 bases; junction bases outside the gene matches: 13. The CDR3 has 14 residues. DNA for the CDR3: TGCAGCGTTTATTTGGGGGTGGCAGGGGGCGAGCAGTACTTC. This codes for CSVYLGVAGGEQYF.

The rearrangement links TRBV7-9 to TRBJ2-4; 10 nucleotides match TRBD1. V shed 5 bases, J shed 9 bases, and the junction held 13 bases outside the gene matches. The CDR3 loop spans 16 amino acids. Germline V gene lookup returns CDR1 SEHNR and CDR2 FQNEAQ (reference sequence). CDR3 in DNA: TGTGCCAGCAGCGCCCGGGACAGGGGTGTTTTCGCCATTCAGTACTTC. Translated: CASSARDRGVFAIQYF. The full variable domain, completed using reference TRBV7-9 and TRBJ2-4, is DTGVSQNPRHKITKRGQNVTFRCDPISEHNRLYWYRQTLGQGPEFLTYFQNEAQLEKSRLLSDRFSAERPKGSFSTLEIQRTEQGDSAMYLCASSARDRGVFAIQYFGAGTRLSVL.

The genes are TRBV5-4 and TRBJ2-3; 9 nucleotides line up with TRBD2. With 3 bases clipped from V and 4 bases from J, the junction kept 9 bases outside the gene matches. Germline lookup yields CDR1 SGHNT and CDR2 YYREEE (reference sequence). The CDR3 has 16 amino acids. Here the CDR3 DNA reads TGTGCCAGCAGCTCCCTAGATAGCGGGGGCGCAGATACGCAGTATTTT. Translating it yields CASSSLDSGGADTQYF.

V usage is TRBV2 and J usage is TRBJ1-1; 7 positions match TRBD1. CDR3 length: 14 amino acids. V shed 8 bases, J shed 2 bases, and the junction held 8 bases outside the gene matches. Germline V gene sequence: CDR1 SNHLY, CDR2 FYNNEI. The DNA for the CDR3 is TGTGCCAGCTCCAAGACAGGGTTTAACACTGAAGCTTTCTTT. Its translation is CASSKTGFNTEAFF.

This sequence joins TRBV9 and TRBJ2-1; D perhaps matches TRBD1 (6 bases). The CDR3 length is 15 residues. Germline CDR1 is SGDLS and CDR2 is YYNGEE. V lost 4 bases, J lost 7 bases, and 18 bases lay in between. DNA of the CDR3: TGTGCCAGCAGCCATTTGGACAGTTTCGTAAATGAGCAGTTCTTC. Residues: CASSHLDSFVNEQFF.

The genes are TRBV7-2 and TRBJ2-2; D unresolved. Germline values: CDR1 SGHTA, CDR2 FQGNSA. This CDR3 region has 18 residues. The V and J ends lost 1 base and 0 bases respectively, with 15 bases between them. DNA of the CDR3: TGTGCCAGCAGCTTAGTCTTCCTTCCGGAGTCGAACACCGGGGAGCTGTTTTTT. Translating gives CASSLVFLPESNTGELFF. Full variable domain (rest looked up from reference TRBV7-2 and TRBJ2-2): GAGVSQSPSNKVTEKGKDVELRCDPISGHTALYWYRQSLGQGLEFLIYFQGNSAPDKSGLPSDRFSAERTGGSVSTLTIQRTQQEDSAVYLCASSLVFLPESNTGELFFGEGSRLTVL.

V and J are TRBV6-5 and TRBJ2-3; TRBD1 matches at 9 bases. The J segment lost 6 bases and the V segment lost 9 bases, leaving 13 bases of the junction unmatched. Per the germline V gene, CDR1 is MNHEY and CDR2 is SVGAGI. This CDR3 is built from 15 residues. CDR3 nucleotide sequence: TGTGCCAGTCGGACAGGGGCCACCTTTCTGGATACGCAGTATTTT. It is translated as CASRTGATFLDTQYF.

The chain employs TRBV9 and TRBJ2-5; D might be TRBD2 (6 bases). This CDR3 is built from 16 residues. CDR1 and CDR2 (germline): SGDLS, YYNGEE. The V end lost 0 bases, the J end lost 3 bases, and 15 bases lay between the germline ends. The CDR3 bases are TGTGCCAGCAGCGTAGCCGGGCTAGCGAGAGAAGAGACCCAGTACTTC. Protein sequence: CASSVAGLAREETQYF.

The rearrangement links TRBV5-1 to TRBJ2-2; 8 positions match TRBD1. Germline V CDR1 and CDR2: SGHRS, YFSETQ. V dropped 0 bases and J dropped 6; count of bases not matched to a gene: 7. This CDR3 region has 16 residues. This CDR3 is CASSLAQGAGPGELFF. The CDR3 DNA sequence: TGCGCCAGCAGCTTGGCTCAGGGGGCAGGTCCCGGGGAGCTGTTTTTT.